These 14 T cell receptor beta chains came from one sample sequenced in a study of blood T cells in healthy people across ages. Sample-barcoded 5' priming and a J-beta primer mix drove a second PCR of roughly 6 to 12 cycles. Via MiXCR, TCRdb re-called the 5' RACE reads, giving one row per CDR3 protein. This table has 900,000 to 950,000 distinct CDR3 sequences, under 35% appearing once. These data are also associated with another study on T cells of mothers and their children.

Sample: blood. The receptors stem from a woman aged 40 to 50 in good health.

This clonotype has only a few counts. The chain joins TRBV9 to TRBJ1-1; D gene uncertain. The ends were cut back, 3 bases at V and 4 bases at J, with 10 bases in the middle. CDR3 length equals 13 residues. Germline CDR1 and CDR2: SGDLS and YYNGEE. The CDR3 nucleotides read TGTGCCAGCAGCGGAGATCGATCCACTGAAGCTTTCTTT. Amino acid sequence: CASSGDRSTEAFF. Full variable domain (rest looked up from reference TRBV9 and TRBJ1-1): DSGVTQTPKHLITATGQRVTLRCSPRSGDLSVYWYQQSLDQGLQFLIQYYNGEERAKGNILERFSAQQFPDLHSELNLSSLELGDSALYFCASSGDRSTEAFFGQGTRLTVV.

Many counts were recorded for this clonotype. The chain links TRBV20-1 to TRBJ2-1; TRBD2 is a possible D gene (5 bases). The germline V gene has CDR1 DFQATT and CDR2 SNEGSKA (reference sequence). V was clipped by 0 bases and J by 1 base, with 16 bases between them. The CDR3 has 17 amino acids. The CDR3 loop reads CSARDGVAEDSYNEQFF. The CDR3 bases are TGCAGTGCTAGAGATGGGGTGGCGGAGGATTCCTACAATGAGCAGTTCTTC.

This clonotype has ten or more counts. The gene calls are TRBV4-3 and TRBJ2-7; TRBD1 agrees at 9 bases. Unmatched junction bases numbered 1, after V lost 0 bases and J lost 4 bases. The germline V gene has CDR1 LGHNA and CDR2 YSLEER. The CDR3 is made up of 14 amino acids. CDR3 protein: CASSQDGTGYEQYF. Here the CDR3 DNA reads TGCGCCAGCAGCCAAGATGGGACAGGGTACGAGCAGTACTTC.

This clonotype was counted once. The V and J genes are TRBV3-1 and TRBJ1-1, with 9 bases that match TRBD1. The V segment lost 5 bases and the J segment 5 bases; nucleotides outside the gene matches: 6. Per the germline V gene, CDR1 is LGHDT and CDR2 is YNNKEL (reference sequence). This CDR3 has 14 residues. CDR3 in amino acids: CASSYTGGRTEAFF. CDR3 nucleotides: TGTGCCAGCAGCTACACAGGGGGCCGGACTGAAGCTTTCTTT.

The chain couples TRBV12-3 or TRBV12-4 to TRBJ2-5; 7 nucleotides align to TRBD1. The CDR3 has 11 amino acids. CDR3 loop: CAGSRQGQQYF. CDR3 nucleotides: TGTGCTGGCAGCAGACAGGGTCAACAGTACTTC.

This clonotype was counted only a few times. An end of the junction differs from the germline gene, which may be a read error. This sequence joins TRBV7-7 and TRBJ2-4; 11 bases fit TRBD1. The germline V gene has CDR1 SSHAT and CDR2 FNYEAQ (reference sequence). This CDR3 has 15 residues. Here the CDR3 reads CASSPDRGLDNEQYF. The CDR3 bases are TGTGCTAGCAGCCCGGACAGGGGGCTAGACAATGAGCAGTACTTC. Using reference TRBV7-7 and TRBJ2-4 for the parts outside the CDR3, the full variable domain is GAGVSQSPRYKVTKRGQDVTLRCDPISSHATLYWYQQALGQGPEFLTYFNYEAQPDKSGLPSDRFSAERPEGSISTLTIQRTEQRDSAMYRCASSPDRGLDNEQYFGAGTRLSVL.

This chain joins TRBV2 and TRBJ2-5, with 16 bases that match TRBD2. The CDR3 is 17 amino acids. J gave up 1 base and V 8 bases, and 7 bases lay outside the gene matches. Germline lookup yields CDR1 SNHLY and CDR2 FYNNEI. Here the CDR3 reads CASVGTSGGAFQETQYF. CDR3 sequence (DNA): TGTGCCAGCGTCGGGACTAGCGGGGGGGCATTCCAAGAGACCCAGTACTTC. Full variable domain (outside the CDR3, taken from reference TRBV2 and TRBJ2-5): EPEVTQTPSHQVTQMGQEVILRCVPISNHLYFYWYRQILGQKVEFLVSFYNNEISEKSEIFDDQFSVERPDGSNFTLKIRSTKLEDSAMYFCASVGTSGGAFQETQYFGPGTRLLVL.

This clonotype was picked up a small number of times. The rearrangement links TRBV20-1 to TRBJ1-2; no definite D call. The ends were cut back, 3 bases at V and 8 bases at J, with 19 bases in the middle. CDR3 size: 14 residues. The germline V gene encodes CDR1 DFQATT and CDR2 SNEGSKA (reference sequence). The CDR3 sequence: CSARPFTESGGYTF. For the CDR3, the DNA is TGCAGTGCTAGGCCCTTTACGGAGAGTGGGGGCTACACCTTC.

The chain couples TRBV28 to TRBJ2-7, with D possibly TRBD2 on 5 matching bases. Germline loops: CDR1 MDHEN, CDR2 SYDVKM. V lost 3 bases and J lost 2, with 17 bases in between. The CDR3 contains 16 residues. The CDR3 nucleotides read TGTGCCAGCAGTTTTTATTTGGGAGAACCGCCCTACGAGCAGTACTTC. Translation gives CASSFYLGEPPYEQYF.

The chain recombines TRBV3-1 with TRBJ1-2, with D possibly TRBD1 on 5 matching bases. Germline CDR1 and CDR2: LGHDT and YNNKEL (reference sequence). This CDR3 region has 15 residues. V was trimmed by 0 bases and J by 8 bases, leaving 16 bases between them. In DNA, the CDR3 is TGTGCCAGCAGCCAAGATTTTGGGGCCCCTGGGGGCTACACCTTC. Translated: CASSQDFGAPGGYTF.

This chain links TRBV28 with TRBJ1-4; tentatively, D is TRBD1 (6 bases). Germline V gives CDR1 MDHEN, CDR2 SYDVKM. This CDR3 contains 16 residues. With 4 bases removed from V and 3 bases from J, the gap between germline ends came to 15 bases. The CDR3 region is CASSSFGQQPNEKLFF. The CDR3 DNA sequence: TGTGCCAGCAGTTCTTTCGGACAGCAGCCTAATGAAAAACTGTTTTTT.

This clonotype was recorded at least ten times. The chain links TRBV27 to TRBJ1-2; 8 bases line up with TRBD1. There are 15 residues in the CDR3. Germline V CDR1 and CDR2: MNHEY, SMNVEV (reference sequence). Unmatched junction bases numbered 4, after V lost 0 bases and J lost 4 bases. The CDR3 spells CASSLSGQGPYGYTF. CDR3 nucleotides: TGTGCCAGCAGTTTATCCGGACAGGGCCCCTATGGCTACACCTTC.

The rearrangement links TRBV29-1 to TRBJ1-3; 7 nucleotides align to TRBD1. Germline V gene lookup returns CDR1 SQVTM and CDR2 ANQGSEA. CDR3 length: 13 residues. Germline trimming cut 5 bases from V and 2 bases from J; bases unmatched to any gene: 3. For the CDR3, the DNA is TGCAGCGTTCAAGGGACAGCTGGAAACACCATATATTTT. Its translation: CSVQGTAGNTIYF.

A remark on this clonotype: This may come from a read error, since a much larger clone is one base off. This rearrangement joins TRBV7-2 to TRBJ2-7, with D possibly TRBD2 on 6 matching bases. Trimming shortened V by 5 bases and J by 3 bases, and 14 bases separated the two germline ends. Germline assignment: CDR1 SGHTA and CDR2 FQGNSA. CDR3 length equals 14 residues. The CDR3 loop is CASSRSDYSYEQYF. CDR3 DNA: TGTGCCAGCAGCCGGTCGGACTATAGCTACGAGCAGTACTTC.